Sequencing of this T cell receptor (beta chain) was carried out in a study of blood T cells in healthy people across ages (dated by TCRdb to between 2014 and 2016). With respect to the entire study: In model experiments, template switching captured about one uniquely barcoded TCR beta cDNA molecule for every two T cells. Age-related changes in TCR beta repertoire diversity were measured in the study by deep sequencing normalized with unique cDNA molecular identifiers. The donors were divided into four age groups: young (average approximately 17 years), middle-aged (around 37), aged (about 61) and long-lived (82). To avoid experimental bias, donors of different ages were randomly spread across the sequencing lanes. Two additional independent replicas of 1 million unique cDNA reads from the same blood draw were analyzed for two donors (one aged 18 to 30 and one aged 80 or older).

About this clonotype: What this receptor recognizes is not known. A read error is possible here, since a much larger clone lies one base away.

Systemically healthy Caucasian individuals from Russia, some 40 in total and aged about 6 to 100 years, were included as donors. Around 9.9 milliliters of peripheral blood were collected from each donor into EDTA-treated Vacutainer tubes. PBMCs were isolated by Ficoll-Paque density-gradient centrifugation, with at least 7 million obtained per sample. Total RNA was extracted from PBMCs with Trizol reagent, with at least 6 micrograms obtained per sample. For every donor, flow cytometry on a PBMC aliquot measured the percentage of naive CD45RAhigh/CD27high T cells. Libraries were prepared through 5' RACE. Sequencing was carried out with an Illumina HiSeq 2500. The second PCR ran for roughly 7 to 12 cycles and used a J-beta primer mix along with a sample-barcoded 5' primer. A template-switch 5' adaptor carrying 12 random nucleotides introduced a unique molecular identifier onto each TCR beta cDNA molecule. Each sample yielded at least 3 million CDR3-containing paired-end reads. The Mint cDNA synthesis kit, primed by a TRBC-specific oligonucleotide, was used to synthesize first-strand cDNA from all RNA. Following uracil-DNA glycosylase treatment, all cDNA underwent a first 18-cycle PCR with the universal primers M1SS and BC2_uni_R. In the authors' own workflow: Normalization of each sample was performed by random selection of 1 million high-quality reads, each carrying a distinct molecular identifier. Reads sharing molecular identifiers were discarded rather than binned into consensus sequences. MiTCR, run with a Q25 quality threshold and the strictest error-elimination algorithm, handled CDR3 identification, clonotype clustering and error correction. A nonparametric unseen species model using Euler transformation provided a lower-bound estimate of total TCR beta diversity. Through fastp at Q25 and MiXCR, TCRdb rebuilt clones from the public reads, retaining in-frame beta chains. All rows with the same CDR3 protein become a single entry with the most common DNA and genes. TCRdb, not the authors, supplied the V and J calls. A total of approximately 1,000,000 distinct CDR3 sequences appear in this sample, around two fifths of them only once. Of the sample, 10% to 15% falls within the top ten clones.

V gives up 2 bases and J gives up 7 bases, and the segment between their germline ends measures 15 bases. The cysteine opens and the phenylalanine closes a CDR3 of 14 amino acids. The only DNA kept is the CDR3, 42 bases in frame from the first base. CDR1 and CDR2, looked up from the germline V gene, are SQVTM and ANQGSEA. Study-wide conclusions, independent of this receptor: As age increased, observed TCR beta diversity per million T cells dropped in a roughly linear way, and a significant reduction was already evident by age approximately 40. Compared with the aged group, more naive CD4+ T cells, fewer expanded clones and increased TCR diversity were shown by the long-lived group, suggesting age selection. Conclusive comparison of naive and antigen-experienced compartments was prevented by the profiling of bulk unsorted PBMCs. Estimates of total diversity based on one million sequenced T cells were regarded as lower bounds and as underestimates. A strong correlation was found between observed TCR beta diversity and the percentage of naive T cells measured by flow cytometry. Because donor CMV infection status was unknown, age-related changes in expanded clonotypes were potentially confounded.

The specimen sequenced was blood. This clonotype originated in a man between 18 and 35 years old in good health. The sequence joins TRBV29-1 to TRBJ2-1, and TRBD1 may be the D gene, going by 7 matching bases. The CDR3: CSVELTGRQNEQFF. At the DNA level, the sequence is TGCAGCGTTGAATTGACAGGGAGGCAGAATGAGCAGTTCTTC.